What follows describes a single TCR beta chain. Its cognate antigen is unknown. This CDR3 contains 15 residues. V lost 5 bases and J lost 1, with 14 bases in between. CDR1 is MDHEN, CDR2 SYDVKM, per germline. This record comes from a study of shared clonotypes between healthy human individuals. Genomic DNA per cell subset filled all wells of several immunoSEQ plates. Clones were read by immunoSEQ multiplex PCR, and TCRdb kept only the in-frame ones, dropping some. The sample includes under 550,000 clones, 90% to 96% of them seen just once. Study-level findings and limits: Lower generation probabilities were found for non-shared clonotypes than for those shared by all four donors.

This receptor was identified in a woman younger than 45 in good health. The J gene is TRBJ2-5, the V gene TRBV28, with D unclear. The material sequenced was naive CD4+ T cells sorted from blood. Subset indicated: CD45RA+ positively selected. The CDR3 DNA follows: TGTGCCAGCAGTACCCGCAGGAACGCCCAAGAGACCCAGTACTTC. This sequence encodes CASSTRRNAQETQYF.